A single TCR beta chain is shown here with its context. Use of 60 Vbeta and 13 Jbeta primers characterized the PCR. Data came from immunoSEQ multiplex PCR; TCRdb stores just in-frame clones and leaves some out. The table records about 160,000 clones, approximately 77% of them present only once. This entry is derived from a study of cytomegalovirus exposure and HLA in healthy donors. The sequence was collected from a man aged 18 to 29 in good health and CMV-seronegative. The sample was PBMCs.

The CDR3 reads CASSIFLADAYEQYF. CDR3 nucleotide sequence: TGTGCCAGTAGTATATTCCTAGCGGATGCCTACGAGCAGTACTTC. The J gene is TRBJ2-7, the V gene TRBV19, with 7 bases matching TRBD2. In germline, CDR1 is LNHDA, CDR2 SQIVND (reference sequence). Trimming removed 2 bases from V and 2 bases from J; junction bases left unmatched: 6. CDR3 size: 15 residues.